A single sample gave rise to the 4 T cell receptor beta chains below, sequenced in a study of beta chain features in type 1 diabetes. Sequenced material consisted of expressed TCRB transcripts (all of the isolated RNA was reverse transcribed). Data came from immunoSEQ multiplex PCR; TCRdb stores just in-frame clones and leaves some out. The sample comprises nearly 250,000 clones, under 70% of which are singletons, and about 0.051% rests with the top ten. The sequenced sample consisted of naive CD4+ T cells from blood. These receptors were obtained from a man aged 30 to 45 in good health.

The V call is TRBV5-4, the J call TRBJ1-6; D is undetermined. V was trimmed by 0 bases and J by 8 bases, leaving 12 bases between them. The CDR3 loop spans 15 amino acids. Germline lookup yields CDR1 SGHNT and CDR2 YYREEE (reference sequence). Written as DNA, the CDR3 is TGTGCCAGCAGCTTGGATGGGGTTTGGGATTCACCCCTCCACTTT. Translated: CASSLDGVWDSPLHF.

V usage is TRBV30 and J usage is TRBJ2-3; a possible D gene is TRBD1 (5 bases). The CDR3 spans 13 residues. Germline CDR1 GTSNPN, CDR2 SVGIG (reference sequence). The ends were cut back, 5 bases at V and 10 bases at J, with 19 bases in the middle. CDR3 in DNA: TGTGCCTGGGACAGAGGATTGGATGGTGCGCAGTATTTT. This gives the protein CAWDRGLDGAQYF.

This chain links TRBV28 with TRBJ2-3; weak D call: TRBD2 (5 bases). Trimming stripped 6 bases from V and 5 bases from J, with 15 bases between. Per the germline V gene, CDR1 is MDHEN and CDR2 is SYDVKM. The CDR3 runs to 14 residues. CDR3 sequence (DNA): TGTGCCAGCAGCCTTACTAGTTCCCGAGATACGCAGTATTTT. This codes for CASSLTSSRDTQYF.

The CDR3 DNA reads TGTGCCATCAGCGGGACAGACCAAGAGACCCAGTACTTC. Its translation: CAISGTDQETQYF. J is TRBJ2-5 and V is TRBV10-3; 7 positions match TRBD1. Germline V gene sequence: CDR1 ENHRY, CDR2 SYGVKD. The CDR3 sequence is 13 residues long. Trimming cost V 6 bases and J 0 bases; bases outside gene matches: 1.